The present T cell receptor (beta chain) was sequenced within a study of blood T cells in healthy people across ages (dated by TCRdb to between 2014 and 2017). Study-level background: In model experiments, template switching captured roughly one uniquely barcoded TCR beta cDNA molecule for every two T cells. The study analyzed two additional independent replicas of 1 million unique cDNA reads from the same blood draw for two donors, one aged 18 to 29 and one aged 80 or older. Using deep sequencing normalized with unique cDNA molecular identifiers, the study measured how TCR beta repertoire diversity changes with age. To avoid experimental bias, donors of different ages were spread randomly across the sequencing lanes. The donors were divided into four age groups: young (average roughly 17 years), middle-aged (around 41), aged (approximately 64) and long-lived (nearly 85).

Systemically healthy Caucasian individuals from Russia, approximately 39 in total and aged about 6 to 95 years, were included as donors. Roughly 10 milliliters of peripheral blood were drawn from each donor into EDTA-treated Vacutainer tubes. Ficoll-Paque density-gradient centrifugation was used to isolate PBMCs, with at least 6.5 million per sample. Total RNA, at least 6 micrograms per sample, was extracted from PBMCs with Trizol reagent. For every donor, flow cytometry on a PBMC aliquot measured the percentage of naive CD45RAhigh/CD27high T cells. Libraries were constructed by 5' RACE. This sample was sequenced with an Illumina HiSeq 2500. A second about 7 to 11 cycle PCR used a sample-barcoded 5' primer and a J-beta primer mix. A unique molecular identifier was introduced onto each TCR beta cDNA molecule by a template-switch 5' adaptor carrying 12 random nucleotides. Each sample yielded at least 3 million CDR3-containing paired-end reads. First-strand cDNA was synthesized from all RNA with the Mint cDNA synthesis kit, primed by a TRBC-specific oligonucleotide. All cDNA was treated with uracil-DNA glycosylase and then went through a first 18-cycle PCR with the universal primers M1SS and BC2_uni_R. As for how the authors treated the data: Normalization of each sample was performed by random selection of 1 million high-quality reads, each carrying a distinct molecular identifier. Instead of being binned into consensus sequences, reads with shared molecular identifiers were discarded. CDR3 identification, clonotype clustering and error correction used MiTCR with a Q25 quality threshold and the strictest error-elimination algorithm. Lower-bound total TCR beta diversity was estimated with a nonparametric unseen species model using Euler transformation. TCRdb reworked the public reads: Q25 trimming with fastp, MiXCR clone assembly, productive beta chains retained. Records with the same CDR3 protein are collapsed into one entry carrying the most frequent genes and DNA. The V and J calls were not made by the authors but by TCRdb's processing. The table for this sample lists 350,000 to 450,000 distinct CDR3 sequences; about 55% of them were counted only once. In total, the top ten clones hold around 49% of the sample.

Broad study findings and their caveats: As age increased, observed TCR beta diversity per million T cells dropped in a roughly linear way, and a significant reduction was already evident by age 40. Compared with the aged group, the long-lived group had more naive CD4+ T cells, fewer expanded clones and increased TCR diversity, a pattern suggesting age selection. Because donor CMV infection status was unknown, age-related changes in expanded clonotypes were potentially confounded. Because profiling used bulk unsorted PBMCs, naive and antigen-experienced compartments could not be compared conclusively. Estimates of total diversity based on one million sequenced T cells were considered lower bounds and underestimates. Observed TCR beta diversity correlated strongly with the percentage of naive T cells measured by flow cytometry.

CDR3 length: 13 amino acids, cysteine to phenylalanine. The retained sequence is limited to the CDR3, 39 bases, with the frame set at the first base. For CDR1 and CDR2, the germline V gene lists WSHSY and SAAADI. This clonotype was seen a few times. This receptor's antigen is unknown. This may be a read error: a much more frequent sequence differs by one nucleotide. The sequencing sample was made of blood. The receptor was isolated from a man aged 55 to 69 in good health. The chain links TRBV10-2 with TRBJ2-2, with the D gene not confidently named. The DNA sequence is given as TGCGCCGGCAGTGGGCAGAACACCGGGGAGCTGTTTTTT. Its translation is CAGSGQNTGELFF.